This T cell receptor (beta chain) was recovered during a study of T cell responses to AZD1222 COVID-19 vaccine. Overall study results and limits: Baseline seropositivity occurred in only six AZD1222 recipients. Sampling captured repertoires only after the peak T cell response. Reportedly, close to half of spike-specific TCRs are directed against unmutated variant regions.

V lost 4 bases and J lost 0; bases outside the gene matches: 19. CDR1 and CDR2 (germline): LGHDT, YNNKEL (reference sequence). CDR3 length: 21 residues. Second-dose recipients at about 4 or about 12 weeks were treated as one pooled group. Notes on this clone: Antigen unknown.

The method was immunoSEQ multiplex PCR; TCRdb's version includes in-frame clones alone and lacks a portion of them. The top ten clones hold about 11% of a sample with approximately 30,000 clones, 80% to 90% of them seen once. Here the sequenced sample was peripheral blood, taken 28 days after the second AZD1222 dose. The receptor's source is an adult who received the AZD1222 COVID-19 vaccine. The V and J genes are TRBV3-1 (or the pseudogene TRBV3-2) and TRBJ2-1, with 9 bases fitting TRBD2. The CDR3 nucleotides are TGTGCCAGCAGCCGCCGCCAAGGGGTGGCGGGGGGGCTGAGCTCCTACAATGAGCAGTTCTTC. It yields the protein CASSRRQGVAGGLSSYNEQFF.